The 2 T cell receptor beta chains in this list originate from one sample, sequenced in a study of T cell responses to AZD1222 COVID-19 vaccine. The assay was immunoSEQ multiplex PCR, and TCRdb's table has in-frame clones only and misses some. Among 75,000 to 100,000 clones listed, about nine tenths were seen once. The material was peripheral blood, obtained on day 0 of AZD1222 vaccination. The receptors derive from an adult in good health.

The chain uses TRBV5-5 and TRBJ1-1; D remains ambiguous. The germline gives CDR1 SGHKS, CDR2 YYEKEE (reference sequence). There are 13 residues in the CDR3. V lost 2 bases to trimming and J lost 1 base, with 6 bases between them. CDR3 bases: TGTGCCAGCAGCTTACAGTCGAACACTGAAGCTTTCTTT. Protein: CASSLQSNTEAFF.

This clone was counted between two and nine times. This chain joins TRBV19 and TRBJ1-2; TRBD1 matches at 8 bases. Germline V CDR1 and CDR2: LNHDA, SQIVND (reference sequence). The CDR3 has 14 residues. Unmatched junction bases numbered 10, after V lost 8 bases and J lost 5 bases. The CDR3 DNA follows: TGTGCCAGTCCTAACCGGGACAGGAGTTATGGCTACACCTTC. Its protein is CASPNRDRSYGYTF.